These T cell receptor beta chains were read from a single sample in a study of vaccination and CD4 T cells after COVID-19. Their recognized antigens are unknown. MiXCR, applied by TCRdb to the PCR reads, yields one record per CDR3 protein. The top ten hold about a sixth of the sample, which has about 27,000 distinct CDR3 sequences, about two thirds seen once. The source material was CD4+ T cells from blood, cultured in vitro, sampled after SARS-CoV-2 vaccination. These receptor sequences come from a human donor who received a COVID-19 vaccine. CDR3s include the opening cysteine and the closing phenylalanine or tryptophan.

TRBV6-1,CASTVEDRGLYEQYF
TRBV10-3,CAISEVTGEMGTEAFF
TRBV20-1,CSCPGPGTDTQYF
TRBV20-1,CSASGDRVQTDTQYF
TRBV6-1,CASSEHGTLYGYTF
TRBV7-6,CASSSTGGGELFF
TRBV7-9,CASSLASVIYEQYF
TRBV20-1,CSARDWGAPDTQYF
TRBV20-1,CSASPPGGVGETQYF
TRBV19,CASSVQGTGEKLFF
TRBV19,CASSTRGQGPFAEQYF
TRBV19,CASSRDRENTEAFF
TRBV19,CASRTDRLNTEAFF
TRBV7-9,CASSRQGLDGYTF